The clone carrying this T cell receptor beta chain occurred a few times. Antigen unknown. The data originate from a study of T-cell memory formation after mild COVID-19. Each CDR3 protein is one row after TCRdb ran MiXCR on the 5' RACE reads. The data contain roughly 450,000 distinct CDR3 sequences, 15% to 20% of them singletons. Trimming at V came to 11 bases and at J to 8 bases, leaving 19 bases not matched to a gene. This CDR3 spans 16 amino acids. Study-wide results and limits: Contracting clones from day 15 to 85 showed balanced CD4/CD8; later expanders favored CD4+.

The chain links TRBV23-1 to TRBJ2-1; TRBD2 matches 9 bases. TRBV23-1 is an ORF, with its function uncertain. The TCR was taken from an adult woman who had mild COVID-19 (a few samples of this study predate the infection). Cell type and time point are not known. Sequencing input: PBMCs or a T cell subset sorted from them (not recorded which). For the CDR3, the DNA is TGCGCCGGACCAGTGAAGCTAGCGGGGTCGGGGCATGAGCAGTTCTTC. Protein: CAGPVKLAGSGHEQFF.